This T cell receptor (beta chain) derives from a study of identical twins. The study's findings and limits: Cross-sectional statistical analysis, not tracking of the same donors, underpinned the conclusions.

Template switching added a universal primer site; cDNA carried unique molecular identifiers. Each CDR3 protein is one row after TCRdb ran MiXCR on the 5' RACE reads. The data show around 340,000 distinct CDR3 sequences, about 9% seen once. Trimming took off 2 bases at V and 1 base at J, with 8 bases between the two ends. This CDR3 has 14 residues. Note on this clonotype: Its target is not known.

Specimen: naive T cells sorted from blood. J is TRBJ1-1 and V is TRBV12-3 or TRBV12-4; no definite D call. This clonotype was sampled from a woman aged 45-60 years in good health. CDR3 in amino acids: CASSLHPPNTEAFF. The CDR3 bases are TGTGCCAGCAGTTTACATCCTCCGAACACTGAAGCTTTCTTT.